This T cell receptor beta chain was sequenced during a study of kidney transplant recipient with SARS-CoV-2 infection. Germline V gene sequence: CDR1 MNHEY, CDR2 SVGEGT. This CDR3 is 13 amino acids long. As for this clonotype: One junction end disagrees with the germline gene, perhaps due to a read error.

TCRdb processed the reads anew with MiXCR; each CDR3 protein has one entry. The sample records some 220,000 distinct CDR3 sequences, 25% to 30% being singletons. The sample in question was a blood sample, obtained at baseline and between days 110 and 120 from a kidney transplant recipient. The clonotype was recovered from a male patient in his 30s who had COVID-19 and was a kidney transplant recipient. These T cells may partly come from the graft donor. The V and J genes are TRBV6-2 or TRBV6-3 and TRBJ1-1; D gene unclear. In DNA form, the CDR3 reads TGTGCCAACAGTTACGTGGGCAGAACTGAAGCTTTCTTT. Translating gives CANSYVGRTEAFF.